The clone carrying this T cell receptor (beta chain) was counted between two and nine times. Its matching antigen is unknown. These data come from a study of cytomegalovirus exposure and HLA in healthy donors. Study results and limitations: In terms of immune exposure information, only CMV serostatus was available. Using a false discovery rate of 0.05, a later analysis showed that fewer than 20,000 TCR beta sequences were associated with HLA alleles. The authors assumed roughly uniform sequencing depth across donors for presence/absence analyses. Versus the roughly 670-donor mean, an Asian-associated ancestry cluster reportedly showed fewer N-insertions in a later analysis.

It was with 60 Vbeta and 13 Jbeta primers that the PCR ran. The assay was immunoSEQ multiplex PCR, and TCRdb's table has in-frame clones only and misses some. The sample lists 100,000 or so clones; roughly 15% were seen once. CDR1 and CDR2 from the germline V gene are SGHNT and YENEEA. Trimming took off 5 bases at V and 3 bases at J, with 13 bases between the two ends. This CDR3 is built from 15 residues. The chain employs TRBV11-3 and TRBJ2-2; D possibly corresponds to TRBD2 (6 bases). The specimen sequenced was PBMCs. The clonotype comes from a female donor in good health and CMV-seronegative. The CDR3 sequence is CASSPRGGDTGELFF. DNA of the CDR3: TGTGCCAGCAGCCCTCGGGGAGGTGACACCGGGGAGCTGTTTTTT. Together with reference TRBV11-3 and TRBJ2-2, the CDR3 gives the full variable domain: EAGVVQSPRYKIIEKKQPVAFWCNPISGHNTLYWYLQNLGQGPELLIRYENEEAVDDSQLPKDRFSAERLKGVDSTLKIQPAELGDSAVYLCASSPRGGDTGELFFGEGSRLTVL.